The next 32 T cell receptor beta chains were all read from a single sample in a study of vaccination and CD4 T cells after COVID-19. Specified treatment: roughly 10-day PBMC culture with coronavirus spike peptide pools or control peptides (ViraFEST assay). Ahead of the COVID-19 pandemic (2011-2018), the CD4+ T cells of the unexposed donor were collected. The study sequenced cultured CD4+ T cell DNA using the Oncomine TCR Beta short-read assay. TCRdb passed the PCR reads through MiXCR, listing each CDR3 protein once. Found here are fewer than 8,500 distinct CDR3 sequences, roughly 36% of them singletons; the top ten hold less than 35%. These TCRs are of unknown antigen specificity. Sequencing input: CD4+ T cells from blood, cultured in vitro. Receptors were obtained from a human donor in good health.

The chain carries TRBV7-3 and TRBJ1-1; D may be TRBD1 (5 bases). The V gene's germline CDR1 is SGHTA and CDR2 FQGTGA. Trimming pared 6 bases from V and 1 base from J, leaving 9 bases between. CDR3 length equals 13 residues. CDR3 amino acids: CASSRGQNTEAFF. As DNA, the CDR3 is TGTGCCAGCAGTCGGGGCCAGAACACTGAAGCTTTCTTT.

V is TRBV20-1 and J is TRBJ1-1; D call uncertain. The germline V gene encodes CDR1 DFQATT and CDR2 SNEGSKA (reference sequence). Trimming shortened V by 3 bases and J by 11 bases, and 22 bases separated the two germline ends. The CDR3 extends over 14 amino acids. Written as DNA, the CDR3 is TGCAGTGCTAGGGATCAAGTGGGCTTAAGCTACGCTTTCTTT. It codes for CSARDQVGLSYAFF.

V and J are TRBV2 and TRBJ1-5; perhaps TRBD1 as D (5 bases). Germline V gives CDR1 SNHLY, CDR2 FYNNEI. This CDR3 contains 13 residues. V was clipped by 8 bases and J by 3 bases, with 11 bases between them. The CDR3 sequence: CASGGDHNQPQHF. The CDR3 nucleotides read TGTGCCAGCGGAGGGGATCACAATCAGCCCCAGCATTTT.

This clonotype was observed a few times. The J gene is TRBJ1-1, the V gene TRBV7-9; 7 positions match TRBD1. The junction had 4 bases not matched to a gene; V was cut back by 5 bases and J by 4 bases. Germline loops: CDR1 SEHNR, CDR2 FQNEAQ (reference sequence). The CDR3 covers 13 residues. In DNA form, the CDR3 reads TGTGCCAGCAGCACTGCAGGGGGCACTGAAGCTTTCTTT. Translation gives CASSTAGGTEAFF.

This clonotype has just a few counts. The rearrangement joins TRBV20-1 to TRBJ1-5; no clear D. CDR3 length equals 12 residues. V lost 3 bases, J lost 3 bases, and 6 bases lay in between. The V gene's germline CDR1 is DFQATT and CDR2 SNEGSKA (reference sequence). CDR3 loop: CSARPDNQPQHF. The CDR3 DNA is TGCAGTGCTAGGCCAGACAATCAGCCCCAGCATTTT.

The V and J genes are TRBV6-5 and TRBJ2-7; 12 bases fit TRBD2. With V trimmed by 2 bases and J by 6 bases, 8 bases remained unmatched. Germline CDR1 reads MNHEY; CDR2 reads SVGAGI. This CDR3 has 16 residues. The CDR3: CASSYPLAGGQGEQYF. The CDR3 region has the DNA TGTGCCAGCAGTTACCCTCTAGCGGGGGGGCAGGGCGAGCAGTACTTC.

The chain recombines TRBV20-1 with TRBJ1-6, with 10 bases fitting TRBD1. This CDR3 is built from 14 residues. V was clipped by 5 bases and J by 10 bases; unmatched bases: 8. CDR1 and CDR2 from the germline V gene are DFQATT and SNEGSKA (reference sequence). CDR3 protein: CSARAGTGESPLHF. The CDR3 DNA reads as TGCAGTGCTCGAGCCGGGACAGGGGAATCACCCCTCCACTTT.

The CDR3 loop is CASSLDGGYTF. CDR3 DNA: TGTGCCAGCAGCTTAGACGGTGGCTACACCTTC. The chain recombines TRBV7-9 with TRBJ1-2; D uncertain. Germline V gene sequence: CDR1 SEHNR, CDR2 FQNEAQ (reference sequence). V gave up 1 base and J gave up 7 bases, with 4 bases separating them. The CDR3 loop spans 11 amino acids.

This chain joins TRBV2 and TRBJ1-5, with a weak D call TRBD1 (6 bases). The CDR3 extends over 13 amino acids. CDR1 and CDR2 from the germline V gene are SNHLY and FYNNEI. Trimming removed 6 bases from V and 4 bases from J, with 10 bases in between. This chain's CDR3 is CASRGGINQPQHF. The CDR3 DNA follows: TGTGCCAGCAGAGGGGGAATTAATCAGCCCCAGCATTTT.

This chain connects TRBV4-2 to TRBJ2-1, with D maybe TRBD2 (6 bases). The germline V and J ends were trimmed by 1 base and 0 bases, with 10 bases remaining between them. There are 16 residues in the CDR3. Germline loops: CDR1 LGHNA, CDR2 YNFKEQ. This CDR3 reads CASSQVYGGSYNEQFF. The CDR3 bases are TGTGCCAGCAGCCAAGTATACGGGGGCTCCTACAATGAGCAGTTCTTC.

This clonotype appeared a few times. The rearrangement joins TRBV27 to TRBJ2-7; 7 nucleotides agree with TRBD1. J was trimmed by 3 bases and V by 6 bases; bases with no gene match: 20. The CDR3 length is 18 residues. The germline gives CDR1 MNHEY, CDR2 SMNVEV (reference sequence). The CDR3 loop is CASRPGQIYQPHIYEQYF. For the CDR3, the DNA is TGTGCCAGCAGACCGGGACAGATTTATCAGCCCCACATCTACGAGCAGTACTTC.

The CDR3 spells CASTFWGGRANYGYTF. The CDR3 bases are TGTGCCAGCACCTTCTGGGGGGGCAGGGCCAACTATGGCTACACCTTC. The chain links TRBV12-3 or TRBV12-4 to TRBJ1-2; TRBD1 is a possible D gene (6 bases). Between the trimmed V and J ends, which lost 7 bases and 2 bases, there was a span of 20 bases. The CDR3 is 16 amino acids.

The chain joins TRBV24-1 to TRBJ2-3, with 9 bases matching TRBD2. Trimming cost V 5 bases and J 6 bases; bases outside gene matches: 5. Germline V CDR1 and CDR2: KGHDR, SFDVKD. The CDR3 runs to 14 residues. The CDR3 DNA reads as TGTGCCACCAGTGCAGCGGGGGGACGGGATACGCAGTATTTT. This gives the protein CATSAAGGRDTQYF.

The gene calls are TRBV4-2 and TRBJ2-1, with TRBD2 matching over 11 bases. The CDR3 runs to 16 residues. With V trimmed by 3 bases and J by 7 bases, 8 bases remained unmatched. Germline CDR1 LGHNA, CDR2 YNFKEQ. CDR3 sequence: CASSHILGTSGNEQFF. The CDR3 nucleotides read TGTGCCAGCAGCCATATACTCGGGACTAGCGGAAATGAGCAGTTCTTC.

The chain combines TRBV7-8 with TRBJ2-7; D might be TRBD1 (6 bases). The CDR3 contains 17 residues. The V and J ends lost 4 bases and 2 bases respectively, with 21 bases between them. From germline, CDR1 is SGHVS and CDR2 FQNEAQ. The CDR3 bases are TGTGCCAGCAGCTCCTTGCTAGTGCAGGGGAGTACCTACGAGCAGTACTTC. This gives the protein CASSSLLVQGSTYEQYF.

The chain uses TRBV20-1 and TRBJ1-1; 7 nucleotides line up with TRBD1. CDR1 and CDR2 from the germline V gene are DFQATT and SNEGSKA (reference sequence). The V and J ends lost 5 bases and 4 bases, in that order; junction bases with no gene match: 10. The CDR3 extends over 14 amino acids. CDR3 region: CSAPVPDRATEAFF. The CDR3 DNA reads TGCAGTGCTCCCGTCCCCGACAGGGCCACTGAAGCTTTCTTT.

The V call is TRBV15, the J call TRBJ1-2; D is perhaps TRBD1 (5 bases). The germline V and J ends were trimmed by 4 bases and 8 bases, with 17 bases remaining between them. The CDR3 is 14 amino acids. CDR1 and CDR2 from the germline V gene are LNHNV and YYDKDF (reference sequence). The CDR3 reads CATSTTGPIDGYTF. The CDR3 DNA sequence: TGTGCCACCAGCACCACGGGACCGATTGACGGCTACACCTTC. The entire variable domain, with the rest obtained from reference TRBV15 and TRBJ1-2, is as follows: DAMVIQNPRYQVTQFGKPVTLSCSQTLNHNVMYWYQQKSSQAPKLLFHYYDKDFNNEADTPDNFQSRRPNTSFCFLDIRSPGLGDTAMYLCATSTTGPIDGYTFGSGTRLTVV.

The chain employs TRBV27 and TRBJ1-2, with a weak D call TRBD1 (5 bases). Trimming pared 3 bases from V and 4 bases from J, leaving 9 bases between. Germline lookup yields CDR1 MNHEY and CDR2 SMNVEV (reference sequence). The CDR3 length is 13 residues. This chain's CDR3 is CASSLNRLYGYTF. The CDR3 DNA reads TGTGCCAGCAGTTTGAACAGGCTCTATGGCTACACCTTC.

This clonotype was seen a few times. The V call is TRBV5-4, the J call TRBJ1-1; D not resolved. The CDR3 contains 12 residues. Germline CDR1 and CDR2: SGHNT and YYREEE (reference sequence). V shed 2 bases and J shed 1 base, with 3 bases lying between them. The CDR3, as DNA: TGTGCCAGCAGCTTAACGAACACTGAAGCTTTCTTT. It yields the protein CASSLTNTEAFF.

This clonotype occurred a few times. The chain links TRBV6-5 to TRBJ2-3; possible D gene TRBD2, 6 bases. The V gene lost 4 bases and the J gene lost 1 base, with 21 bases spanning the gap. The CDR3 sequence is 18 residues long. From germline, CDR1 is MNHEY and CDR2 SVGAGI. The CDR3 protein is CASSSPLGGAGRTDTQYF. The CDR3 nucleotides are TGTGCCAGCAGTTCCCCCCTCGGTGGGGCGGGGCGCACAGATACGCAGTATTTT.

The chain has TRBV12-3 or TRBV12-4 and TRBJ1-1; 7 bases line up with TRBD1. The ends lost 4 bases at V and 5 bases at J; junction bases unmatched: 10. The CDR3 contains 15 residues. This CDR3 reads CASSWRAGGTTEAFF. In nucleotides, the CDR3 is TGTGCCAGCAGTTGGAGGGCAGGGGGGACTACTGAAGCTTTCTTT.

The V gene is TRBV27, the J gene TRBJ2-2; 7 bases are a match to TRBD1. The junction had 7 bases not matched to a gene; V was cut back by 6 bases and J by 0 bases. CDR3 length: 16 amino acids. Germline V gives CDR1 MNHEY, CDR2 SMNVEV (reference sequence). The CDR3 coding sequence is TGTGCCAGCAGGCCCACAGGGGCCGCGAACACCGGGGAGCTGTTTTTT. The encoded protein is CASRPTGAANTGELFF.

In nucleotides, the CDR3 is TGTGCCAGCAGTCCCAACGGGGCGGGGGGCTACACCTTC. Its protein is CASSPNGAGGYTF. The rearrangement links TRBV6-1 to TRBJ1-2, with a weak D call TRBD1 (5 bases). Germline V gene data show CDR1 as MNHNS and CDR2 as SASEGT. V was clipped by 5 bases and J by 8 bases, with 15 bases between them. The CDR3 sequence is 13 residues long.

This clonotype ranks as medium-sized. The J gene is TRBJ2-5, the V gene TRBV19; 9 bases are a match to TRBD2. Trimming removed 7 bases from V and 8 bases from J; junction bases left unmatched: 14. The germline V gene has CDR1 LNHDA and CDR2 SQIVND (reference sequence). The CDR3 has 15 amino acids. CDR3 in amino acids: CASKQRGDPKRTQYF. As DNA, the CDR3 is TGTGCCAGTAAGCAGCGGGGGGATCCCAAGAGAACCCAGTACTTC. The whole variable domain, filled in from reference TRBV19 and TRBJ2-5, reads DGGITQSPKYLFRKEGQNVTLSCEQNLNHDAMYWYRQDPGQGLRLIYYSQIVNDFQKGDIAEGYSVSREKKESFPLTVTSAQKNPTAFYLCASKQRGDPKRTQYFGPGTRLLVL.

This clonotype was seen more than once but under ten times. V and J are TRBV6-1 and TRBJ1-5; D gene unclear. Trimming cost V 8 bases and J 4 bases, with 18 bases left between them. The CDR3 spans 15 residues. Germline assignment: CDR1 MNHNS and CDR2 SASEGT. The CDR3, as DNA: TGTGCCAGCCTCAGGCCGGCAGGAGGAAATCAGCCCCAGCATTTT. It translates to CASLRPAGGNQPQHF.

The chain links TRBV2 to TRBJ2-1, with D maybe TRBD2 (5 bases). V lost 4 bases to trimming and J lost 3 bases, with 16 bases between them. From germline, CDR1 is SNHLY and CDR2 FYNNEI. The CDR3 is 16 residues long. The CDR3 sequence: CASSGVEGIVYNEQFF. DNA for the CDR3: TGTGCCAGCAGTGGGGTCGAGGGTATCGTCTACAATGAGCAGTTCTTC.

The chain is built from TRBV30 and TRBJ1-2; no clear D. Trimming took off 1 base at V and 4 bases at J, with 19 bases between the two ends. The CDR3 contains 16 residues. Per the germline V gene, CDR1 is GTSNPN and CDR2 is SVGIG (reference sequence). CDR3: CAWSGTLEWAGYGYTF. The CDR3 bases are TGTGCCTGGAGTGGTACACTCGAGTGGGCGGGCTATGGCTACACCTTC.

The chain's CDR3 is CASTRAGTGGRWTEAFF. CDR3 bases: TGTGCCAGCACGCGGGCCGGGACAGGGGGTCGGTGGACTGAAGCTTTCTTT. The rearrangement uses TRBV6-1 and TRBJ1-1, with 11 bases matching TRBD1. V trimming: 7 bases; J trimming: 5 bases; junction bases outside the gene matches: 15. This CDR3 is 17 amino acids long. Germline V gene data show CDR1 as MNHNS and CDR2 as SASEGT.

The rearrangement uses TRBV20-1 and TRBJ1-1; D ambiguous. Trimming removed 1 base from V and 6 bases from J, with 24 bases in between. The germline gives CDR1 DFQATT, CDR2 SNEGSKA (reference sequence). The CDR3 is 17 amino acids. CDR3 residues: CSARVPGGFLRDAEAFF. The CDR3 DNA sequence: TGCAGTGCTAGAGTCCCCGGAGGGTTTCTCCGTGACGCTGAAGCTTTCTTT.

The V call is TRBV7-7, the J call TRBJ2-5, with D perhaps matching TRBD1 (6 bases). Germline CDR1 reads SSHAT; CDR2 reads FNYEAQ (reference sequence). V was shortened by 5 bases and J by 0 bases, with 13 bases between the two germline ends. This CDR3 has 15 amino acids. Here the CDR3 reads CASSPIGQYQETQYF. For the CDR3, the DNA is TGTGCCAGCAGCCCAATTGGACAGTACCAAGAGACCCAGTACTTC.

This sequence joins TRBV7-3 and TRBJ2-3, with a tentative D call TRBD2 (6 bases). Germline assignment: CDR1 SGHTA and CDR2 FQGTGA. The CDR3 is 13 amino acids. V was cut by 1 base and J by 6 bases, with 8 bases left in between. The CDR3 nucleotides are TGTGCCAGCAGCTTAAGCGGGGTCGATACGCAGTATTTT. Protein: CASSLSGVDTQYF.

Comment on this clonotype: The junction shows a germline mismatch at one end, possibly a read error. The chain couples TRBV29-1 to TRBJ2-3; possible D gene TRBD2, 5 bases. This CDR3 has 14 residues. Per the germline V gene, CDR1 is SQVTM and CDR2 is ANQGSEA. The CDR3 region is CGVAEVLGTDTQYF. The DNA of the CDR3 is TGCGGCGTTGCGGAGGTTTTAGGCACAGATACGCAGTATTTT.